The 21 T cell receptor beta chains given below trace back to one sample, sequenced in a study of cytomegalovirus exposure and HLA in healthy donors. The PCR made use of 60 Vbeta and 13 Jbeta primers. Some clones are missing from TCRdb's copy, which holds only in-frame ones; the method was immunoSEQ multiplex PCR. The sample lists about 180,000 clones, 70% to 85% occurring once. The sample consisted of PBMCs. Receptors originate from a man aged 18 to 30 in good health and CMV-seronegative.

The V gene is TRBV7-2, the J gene TRBJ2-1, with unresolved D. CDR3 length: 17 residues. Germline CDR1 and CDR2: SGHTA and FQGNSA. The germline V and J ends were trimmed by 3 bases and 4 bases, with 19 bases remaining between them. CDR3 in amino acids: CASSFSRTTTNYNEQFF. DNA of the CDR3: TGTGCCAGCAGCTTCTCTAGAACCACTACAAATTACAATGAGCAGTTCTTC.

The V gene is TRBV7-3, the J gene TRBJ1-4; D not resolved. Germline loops: CDR1 SGHTA, CDR2 FQGTGA. The CDR3 totals 13 residues. The V gene lost 4 bases and the J gene lost 7 bases, with 10 bases spanning the gap. CDR3 bases: TGTGCCAGCAGCTCCGGTCCCGGTGAAAAACTGTTTTTT. This translates into CASSSGPGEKLFF. Supplemented by reference TRBV7-3 and TRBJ1-4, the full variable domain reads GAGVSQTPSNKVTEKGKYVELRCDPISGHTALYWYRQSLGQGPEFLIYFQGTGAADDSGLPNDRFFAVRPEGSVSTLKIQRTERGDSAVYLCASSSGPGEKLFFGSGTQLSVL.

The chain carries TRBV4-3 and TRBJ2-7; no clear D gene. CDR1 LGHNA and CDR2 YSLEER come from the germline V gene. The CDR3 loop spans 14 amino acids. V was clipped by 0 bases and J by 4 bases, with 10 bases between them. DNA of the CDR3: TGCGCCAGCAGCCAAGATACCACGACTTACGAGCAGTACTTC. This translates into CASSQDTTTYEQYF.

In its sample, this clone was seen a few times. This sequence joins TRBV25-1 and TRBJ2-1, with 8 bases matching TRBD2. The CDR3 is 14 amino acids. Germline CDR1 is MGHDK and CDR2 is SYGVNS. V dropped 4 bases and J dropped 8; count of bases not matched to a gene: 7. The CDR3 DNA reads as TGTGCCAGCAGTGGCGAGCGGGGGAGGGATGAGCAGTTCTTC. It translates to CASSGERGRDEQFF. Full variable domain (missing parts from reference TRBV25-1 and TRBJ2-1): EADIYQTPRYLVIGTGKKITLECSQTMGHDKMYWYQQDPGMELHLIHYSYGVNSTEKGDLSSESTVSRIRTEHFPLTLESARPSHTSQYLCASSGERGRDEQFFGPGTRLTVL.

The chain recombines TRBV7-2 with TRBJ2-7, with TRBD2 identical over 15 bases. The CDR3 runs 16 residues. Germline values: CDR1 SGHTA, CDR2 FQGNSA. V lost 5 bases, J lost 4 bases, and 6 bases stayed unmatched. CDR3 DNA sequence: TGTGCCAGCAGCCGGGACGGGACTAGCGGGAGGTACGAGCAGTACTTC. This translates into CASSRDGTSGRYEQYF.

This rearrangement joins TRBV5-6 to TRBJ2-2; TRBD2 matches at 7 bases. The J segment lost 4 bases and the V segment lost 4 bases, leaving 10 bases of the junction unmatched. The CDR3 runs to 16 residues. CDR1 and CDR2 (germline): SGHDT, YYEEEE. The CDR3 bases are TGTGCCAGCAGCATATGGGAGGGATTGAGCACCGGGGAGCTGTTTTTT. Translated: CASSIWEGLSTGELFF.

J is TRBJ2-7 and V is TRBV19, with TRBD2 matching 8 bases. The CDR3 sequence is 18 residues long. Germline V gene lookup returns CDR1 LNHDA and CDR2 SQIVND (reference sequence). The V and J ends lost 3 bases and 7 bases, in that order; junction bases with no gene match: 20. The CDR3 DNA follows: TGTGCCAGTAGTATTGATGGCGGTAGCGGGACACCCTTTTGTGAGCAGTACTTC. This translates into CASSIDGGSGTPFCEQYF.

This clone was seen more than once but under ten times. The gene calls are TRBV15 and TRBJ2-5, with TRBD2 matching 11 bases. The CDR3 runs 14 residues. Looked up from germline, CDR1 is LNHNV and CDR2 is YYDKDF (reference sequence). The chain's CDR3 is CRSPGLAAQETQYF. The CDR3 DNA reads TGTCGTAGCCCGGGACTAGCGGCACAAGAGACCCAGTACTTC. Looking up the rest from reference TRBV15 and TRBJ2-5 gives the full variable domain: DAMVIQNPRYQVTQFGKPVTLSCSQTLNHNVMYWYQQKSSQAPKLLFHYYDKDFNNEADTPDNFQSRRPNTSFCFLDIRSPGLGDTAMYLCRSPGLAAQETQYFGPGTRLLVL.

The V call is TRBV5-6, the J call TRBJ2-1, with 10 bases fitting TRBD2. V gave up 9 bases and J gave up 5 bases; unmatched junction bases: 8. The germline V gene has CDR1 SGHDT and CDR2 YYEEEE. This CDR3 comprises 14 residues. The CDR3 reads CATELAGKNNEQFF. In nucleotides, the CDR3 is TGTGCCACCGAACTAGCGGGAAAAAACAATGAGCAGTTCTTC.

The chain recombines TRBV30 with TRBJ2-3; tentative D call: TRBD1 (5 bases). Germline V gene sequence: CDR1 GTSNPN, CDR2 SVGIG (reference sequence). The length of the CDR3 is 15 residues. V was clipped by 2 bases and J by 3 bases, with 15 bases between them. The CDR3 here is CAWSNAGSVTDTQYF. CDR3 coding DNA: TGTGCCTGGAGTAATGCAGGGTCGGTAACAGATACGCAGTATTTT.

The genes are TRBV7-9 and TRBJ2-5; possible D gene TRBD1, 5 bases. This CDR3 has 14 amino acids. Germline V gene data show CDR1 as SEHNR and CDR2 as FQNEAQ (reference sequence). V was clipped by 0 bases and J by 11 bases, with 16 bases between them. CDR3 in DNA: TGTGCCAGCAGCTTAGCCCAGGGTTATAGAGAGCAGTACTTC. Its translation: CASSLAQGYREQYF.

This chain uses TRBV27 with TRBJ1-5; D is possibly TRBD1 (6 bases). Between the trimmed V and J ends, which lost 3 bases and 7 bases, there was a span of 13 bases. This CDR3 has 14 residues. Germline CDR1 and CDR2: MNHEY and SMNVEV (reference sequence). The CDR3 DNA reads TGTGCCAGCAGTTTCAATCCGGGGACACAGCCCCAGCATTTT. Translated, it gives CASSFNPGTQPQHF.

The DNA of the CDR3 is TGTGCCAGCAGACCGGGACAGGGGGTGGGGAACACTGAAGCTTTCTTT. Its translation: CASRPGQGVGNTEAFF. The rearrangement links TRBV2 to TRBJ1-1, with 11 bases aligning to TRBD1. Trimming at V came to 6 bases and at J to 1 base, leaving 7 bases not matched to a gene. CDR3 length: 16 amino acids. Germline CDR1 and CDR2: SNHLY and FYNNEI.

This clone came up a few times. V is TRBV27 and J is TRBJ1-1, with D hard to call. The CDR3 extends over 12 amino acids. V lost 5 bases and J 7 bases, leaving 11 bases between the germline ends. CDR1 is MNHEY, CDR2 SMNVEV, per germline (reference sequence). The CDR3 loop reads CASSPFRGEAFF. The CDR3 DNA sequence: TGTGCCAGCAGTCCATTTCGGGGTGAAGCTTTCTTT.

The chain is built from TRBV27 and TRBJ2-5; 7 bases match TRBD2. The germline V gene encodes CDR1 MNHEY and CDR2 SMNVEV (reference sequence). J lost 2 bases, V lost 2 bases, and 5 bases had no gene match. This CDR3 region has 15 residues. CDR3 nucleotides: TGTGCCAGCAGTTTAACCGGGGGGAGACAAGAGACCCAGTACTTC. It codes for CASSLTGGRQETQYF.

This clone was counted a few times. This chain uses TRBV18 with TRBJ1-6, with TRBD1 as a possible D gene (6 bases). The length of the CDR3 is 16 residues. In germline, CDR1 is KGHSH, CDR2 LQKENI. Trimming pared 3 bases from V and 5 bases from J, leaving 14 bases between. The CDR3: CASSPAGQINNSPLHF. As DNA, the CDR3 is TGTGCCAGCTCACCTGCCGGACAGATTAATAATTCACCCCTCCACTTT.

The rearrangement uses TRBV5-1 and TRBJ2-2; D unclear. The CDR3 is made up of 13 amino acids. V lost 5 bases to trimming and J lost 1 base, with 6 bases between them. Germline-derived CDR1 and CDR2 are SGHRS and YFSETQ. The CDR3 nucleotides are TGCGCCAGCAGAGAGTGGAACACCGGGGAGCTGTTTTTT. It specifies CASREWNTGELFF.

The J gene is TRBJ2-2, the V gene TRBV6-7; 7 bases are shared with TRBD2. TRBV6-7 is filed as an ORF, its function uncertain. V trimming: 6 bases; J trimming: 7 bases; junction bases outside the gene matches: 20. The CDR3 spans 18 residues. The DNA of the CDR3 is TGTGCCAGCAGGTCGCGAAACAGGACTAGTGGGAGCCACGGGGAGCTGTTTTTT. Translated: CASRSRNRTSGSHGELFF.

The rearrangement uses TRBV9 and TRBJ1-2; the D is unclear. Per germline, CDR1 SGDLS and CDR2 YYNGEE. V was shortened by 0 bases and J by 5 bases, with 8 bases between the two germline ends. CDR3 length equals 13 residues. This CDR3 is CASSVAREYGYTF. The CDR3 DNA sequence: TGTGCCAGCAGCGTAGCGCGGGAATATGGCTACACCTTC. The whole variable domain, filled in from reference TRBV9 and TRBJ1-2, reads DSGVTQTPKHLITATGQRVTLRCSPRSGDLSVYWYQQSLDQGLQFLIQYYNGEERAKGNILERFSAQQFPDLHSELNLSSLELGDSALYFCASSVAREYGYTFGSGTRLTVV.

CDR3 region: CASSRTGDDTEAFF. The CDR3 bases are TGCGCCAGCAGCCGGACAGGGGATGACACTGAAGCTTTCTTT. The rearrangement uses TRBV5-1 and TRBJ1-1; 9 nucleotides line up with TRBD1. J lost 3 bases, V lost 4 bases, and 4 bases had no gene match. CDR3 length equals 14 residues. In germline, CDR1 is SGHRS, CDR2 YFSETQ.

This chain links TRBV5-1 with TRBJ2-1, with TRBD2 identical over 7 bases. This CDR3 has 14 amino acids. CDR1 SGHRS and CDR2 YFSETQ come from the germline V gene. With 4 bases clipped from V and 5 bases from J, the junction kept 6 bases outside the gene matches. Written as DNA, the CDR3 is TGCGCCAGCAGCCCCCCACTAGCGAACAATGAGCAGTTCTTC. It encodes CASSPPLANNEQFF.